This TCR beta chain was sequenced during a study of blood T cell repertoires in COVID-19. The wider study: Whether acute or convalescent, the COVID-19 samples came from the United States, Italy and Spain. PBMCs, B-cell-depleted T cells, or T cells were the source of the cDNA or gDNA that made up the material.

This clone was observed a single time. The V gene's germline CDR1 is MDHEN and CDR2 SYDVKM. The V gene lost 6 bases and the J gene lost 1 base, with 15 bases spanning the gap. This CDR3 comprises 16 residues. In the authors' workflow: Amplifying reference gene primers gave estimates of nucleated cell counts. TCRdb's table, derived via immunoSEQ multiplex PCR, lists solely in-frame clones and lacks some. The V and J calls and clone size come from that table; D and trimming were worked out from the DNA. The top ten hold around 1.1% of the sample, which has 250,000 to 350,000 clones, 75% to 95% seen once.

This TCR was sampled from a woman aged 25 to 39 who had recovered from COVID-19. Sequencing was done on a sample of PBMCs or T cells enriched from blood (not recorded which). This chain joins TRBV28 and TRBJ2-2; no reliable D call. The CDR3 nucleotides are TGTGCCAGCAGCTATGACGGTCGAGGGAACACCGGGGAGCTGTTTTTT. It translates to CASSYDGRGNTGELFF.